Following are 27 T cell receptor beta chains from one sample sequenced in a study of blood T cell repertoires in COVID-19. The data were produced by immunoSEQ multiplex PCR, yet TCRdb's version contains in-frame clones alone and is incomplete. The sample has roughly 180,000 clones; approximately 86% are singletons. The specimen was peripheral blood. The source is a man in his sixties with acute or convalescent COVID-19.

The genes are TRBV19 and TRBJ2-5; TRBD1 matches at 11 bases. The trim removed 2 bases at V and 4 bases at J, leaving 9 bases unmatched. The CDR3 spans 17 residues. The germline V gene has CDR1 LNHDA and CDR2 SQIVND (reference sequence). CDR3 DNA: TGTGCCAGTAGTATAAAGCGGACAGGGGGCGAGGGAGAGACCCAGTACTTC. This sequence encodes CASSIKRTGGEGETQYF.

The genes are TRBV5-1 and TRBJ1-4, with 8 bases matching TRBD1. The CDR3 consists of 13 residues. V was clipped by 4 bases and J by 8 bases; unmatched bases: 4. CDR1 and CDR2 (germline): SGHRS, YFSETQ. Here the CDR3 reads CASSDRGGEKLFF. The CDR3 coding sequence is TGCGCCAGCAGCGACAGGGGTGGGGAAAAACTGTTTTTT.

The chain carries TRBV7-9 and TRBJ2-1; maybe TRBD1 (6 bases). CDR3 length equals 16 residues. Germline CDR1 SEHNR, CDR2 FQNEAQ (reference sequence). Trimming removed 3 bases at V and 3 bases at J, with 15 bases between. The CDR3 DNA reads as TGTGCCAGCAGCTTGGGGCGAGGGGGTGACTACAATGAGCAGTTCTTC. Protein: CASSLGRGGDYNEQFF. Using reference TRBV7-9 and TRBJ2-1 for the parts outside the CDR3, the full variable domain is DTGVSQNPRHKITKRGQNVTFRCDPISEHNRLYWYRQTLGQGPEFLTYFQNEAQLEKSRLLSDRFSAERPKGSFSTLEIQRTEQGDSAMYLCASSLGRGGDYNEQFFGPGTRLTVL.

The rearrangement uses TRBV21-1 and TRBJ2-1; the table calls TRBD2, which could not be checked here. TRBV21-1 is a recognized pseudogene. The CDR3 totals 17 residues. The DNA of the CDR3 is TGTGCCAGCAGCAACCCGGAGGGATTCCGCACTCCCAATGAGCAGTTCTTC. Translating gives CASSNPEGFRTPNEQFF.

The chain employs TRBV29-1 and TRBJ1-4; D is possibly TRBD1 (6 bases). The CDR3 covers 14 residues. CDR1 and CDR2 (germline): SQVTM, ANQGSEA. V dropped 5 bases and J dropped 4 bases, with 14 bases sitting between them. The CDR3 is CSVRGGQFNEKLFF. The CDR3 coding sequence is TGCAGCGTTAGGGGCGGACAGTTTAATGAAAAACTGTTTTTT. Filled out from reference TRBV29-1 and TRBJ1-4, the complete variable domain reads SAVISQKPSRDICQRGTSLTIQCQVDSQVTMMFWYRQQPGQSLTLIATANQGSEATYESGFVIDKFPISRPNLTFSTLTVSNMSPEDSSIYLCSVRGGQFNEKLFFGSGTQLSVL.

The chain is built from TRBV7-9 and TRBJ1-4; no clear D. This CDR3 contains 12 residues. Germline CDR1 SEHNR, CDR2 FQNEAQ (reference sequence). The V and J ends lost 11 bases and 5 bases respectively, with 12 bases between them. DNA of the CDR3: TGTGCCGGGGAGGGCTGGAATGAAAAACTGTTTTTT. Its translation: CAGEGWNEKLFF.

The chain is built from TRBV29-1 and TRBJ2-3; D is ambiguous. Trimming pared 0 bases from V and 6 bases from J, leaving 7 bases between. The CDR3 is 12 amino acids. CDR1 is SQVTM, CDR2 ANQGSEA, per germline. The CDR3 sequence is CSVEEYSDTQYF. The CDR3, as DNA: TGCAGCGTTGAAGAATACAGCGATACGCAGTATTTT.

Here the CDR3 DNA reads TGTGCCAGCAGCTTCCAGGCCGGGACAGGGGTGGATGGCTACACCTTC. This codes for CASSFQAGTGVDGYTF. The chain combines TRBV7-9 with TRBJ1-2; TRBD1 aligns across 10 bases. The CDR3 loop spans 16 amino acids. CDR1 is SEHNR and CDR2 is FQNEAQ in the germline V gene (reference sequence). V was clipped by 3 bases and J by 6 bases; unmatched bases: 10.

J is TRBJ2-5 and V is TRBV11-2, with 10 nucleotides matching TRBD1. CDR1 is SGHAT and CDR2 is FQNNGV in the germline V gene. Trimming at V came to 6 bases and at J to 4 bases, leaving 5 bases not matched to a gene. CDR3 length: 14 residues. The CDR3 DNA reads as TGTGCCAGCAGGATGACAGGGGGCGTAGAGACCCAGTACTTC. Amino acid sequence: CASRMTGGVETQYF.

The chain links TRBV7-3 to TRBJ1-1; D uncertain. Trimming stripped 6 bases from V and 1 base from J, with 9 bases between. CDR1 and CDR2 (germline): SGHTA, FQGTGA. The CDR3 is 13 amino acids. This CDR3 reads CASRRSGNTEAFF. The CDR3 coding sequence is TGTGCCAGCAGACGCTCAGGGAACACTGAAGCTTTCTTT.

The CDR3, as DNA: TGTGCCACCAGTGACGACAGGGGAAACACAGATACGCAGTATTTT. Translating it yields CATSDDRGNTDTQYF. The V gene is TRBV24-1, the J gene TRBJ2-3; the match to TRBD1 covers 8 bases. The CDR3 has 15 residues. Germline V gene sequence: CDR1 KGHDR, CDR2 SFDVKD. J gave up 2 bases and V 4 bases, and 4 bases lay outside the gene matches.

The rearrangement links TRBV9 to TRBJ2-1; TRBD2 matches 8 bases. Trimming removed 0 bases from V and 1 base from J; junction bases left unmatched: 3. This CDR3 is 16 amino acids long. Germline lookup yields CDR1 SGDLS and CDR2 YYNGEE. This CDR3 is CASSVAGRGSYNEQFF. The DNA of the CDR3 is TGTGCCAGCAGCGTAGCCGGGAGGGGGTCCTACAATGAGCAGTTCTTC.

The chain recombines TRBV7-9 with TRBJ2-5; tentative D call: TRBD2 (7 bases). The ends were cut back, 5 bases at V and 5 bases at J, with 21 bases in the middle. CDR3 length: 16 residues. Germline CDR1 reads SEHNR; CDR2 reads FQNEAQ (reference sequence). CDR3 sequence: CASSLHGGRDGETQYF. The CDR3 DNA reads as TGTGCCAGCAGCCTCCACGGGGGGCGGGACGGGGAGACCCAGTACTTC.

This chain links TRBV3-1 (or the pseudogene TRBV3-2) with TRBJ2-2; D is possibly TRBD2 (5 bases). V shed 4 bases and J shed 8 bases, with 14 bases lying between them. The CDR3 totals 14 residues. The germline CDR1 and CDR2 sequences are LGHDT and YNNKEL (reference sequence). The CDR3 is CASSRQLVSGELFF. The CDR3 DNA reads TGTGCCAGCAGCCGGCAACTAGTGTCAGGGGAGCTGTTTTTT.

J is TRBJ2-7 and V is TRBV7-6, with 9 nucleotides matching TRBD1. Germline assignment: CDR1 SGHVS and CDR2 FNYEAQ. The CDR3 length is 14 residues. The ends lost 4 bases at V and 4 bases at J; junction bases unmatched: 5. The CDR3 DNA follows: TGTGCCAGCAGCTCGTCGACAGGGGGGTACGAGCAGTACTTC. Translation: CASSSSTGGYEQYF.

This clone was seen a few times. This chain uses TRBV19 with TRBJ2-1; a possible D gene is TRBD1 (6 bases). Germline-derived CDR1 and CDR2 are LNHDA and SQIVND (reference sequence). Deletions cut 0 bases from V and 3 bases from J, with 9 bases between. The CDR3 sequence is 15 residues long. The CDR3 loop is CASSIDQGHYNEQFF. The CDR3 nucleotides read TGTGCCAGTAGTATAGACCAGGGACACTACAATGAGCAGTTCTTC.

The J gene is TRBJ2-2, the V gene TRBV15; possible D gene TRBD1, 6 bases. Germline assignment: CDR1 LNHNV and CDR2 YYDKDF (reference sequence). V shed 11 bases and J shed 0 bases, with 13 bases lying between them. The CDR3 has 14 residues. The DNA for the CDR3 is TGTGCCTCACAGCCAGGGGCGAACACCGGGGAGCTGTTTTTT. Its protein product is CASQPGANTGELFF.

V is TRBV4-2 and J is TRBJ2-3; 7 bases align to TRBD2. Losses at the gene ends were 4 bases for V and 4 bases for J; bases not matched to a gene: 8. The CDR3 is 15 amino acids. The germline gives CDR1 LGHNA, CDR2 YNFKEQ. CDR3 coding DNA: TGTGCCAGCAGCCGGGCGGGCGGGAGTGCAGATACGCAGTATTTT. It is translated as CASSRAGGSADTQYF.

This clone showed up just once. The rearrangement uses TRBV2 and TRBJ1-5; perhaps TRBD1 as D (5 bases). Germline lookup yields CDR1 SNHLY and CDR2 FYNNEI. The CDR3 sequence is 13 residues long. With 6 bases removed from V and 6 bases from J, the gap between germline ends came to 12 bases. CDR3 nucleotides: TGTGCCAGCAGCCGGGAGGGACCTCAGCCCCAGCATTTT. Protein sequence: CASSREGPQPQHF.

The rearrangement uses TRBV10-3 and TRBJ1-4, with 7 nucleotides matching TRBD1. After removal of 7 bases from V and 8 bases from J, the junction contained 7 bases not matched to a gene. The germline V gene encodes CDR1 ENHRY and CDR2 SYGVKD. This CDR3 comprises 13 residues. The DNA of the CDR3 is TGTGCCATCACGGACAGGCCCAACGAAAAACTGTTTTTT. Translation gives CAITDRPNEKLFF.

On this clone itself: At one of its ends the junction is not consistent with the germline gene, which may arise from a read error. The chain carries TRBV7-7 and TRBJ2-1; 9 nucleotides agree with TRBD2. CDR1 SSHAT and CDR2 FNYEAQ come from the germline V gene (reference sequence). The CDR3 length is 16 residues. The CDR3 here is CASSLEGLAPYNEQFF. For the CDR3, the DNA is TGTGCTAGCAGCTTAGAAGGACTAGCGCCCTACAATGAGCAGTTCTTC.

This rearrangement joins TRBV6-5 to TRBJ2-7, with 12 bases aligning to TRBD2. CDR3 size: 13 residues. The junction had 4 bases not matched to a gene; V was cut back by 10 bases and J by 3 bases. Germline CDR1 reads MNHEY; CDR2 reads SVGAGI. CDR3 sequence: CAITSGRNYEQYF. CDR3 coding DNA: TGTGCCATCACTAGCGGGAGGAACTACGAGCAGTACTTC.

The chain joins TRBV6-5 to TRBJ1-2; D is undetermined. CDR3 length equals 13 residues. CDR1 MNHEY and CDR2 SVGAGI come from the germline V gene. V gave up 2 bases and J gave up 8 bases, with 12 bases separating them. The CDR3, as DNA: TGTGCCAGCAGTTACAGTCGAAATCGGGGCTACACCTTC. Translated: CASSYSRNRGYTF.

The chain uses TRBV28 and TRBJ2-4, with a possible D match to TRBD1 (7 bases). The V gene lost 2 bases and the J gene lost 0 bases, with 20 bases spanning the gap. Germline lookup yields CDR1 MDHEN and CDR2 SYDVKM. This CDR3 spans 19 amino acids. As DNA, the CDR3 is TGTGCCAGCAGTTTAGTCGGGGGCAGGGGGAGCTTAGCCAAAAACATTCAGTACTTC. Translating it yields CASSLVGGRGSLAKNIQYF.

This sequence joins TRBV5-1 and TRBJ2-3, with D uncertain. The length of the CDR3 is 12 residues. Germline assignment: CDR1 SGHRS and CDR2 YFSETQ. The V gene lost 7 bases and the J gene lost 0 bases, with 6 bases spanning the gap. CDR3 in DNA: TGCGCCAGCGGCCCTAGCACAGATACGCAGTATTTT. Its translation is CASGPSTDTQYF.

The rearrangement joins TRBV7-2 to TRBJ2-5, with D unclear. The CDR3 is 13 residues long. Germline values: CDR1 SGHTA, CDR2 FQGNSA. V lost 6 bases, J lost 0 bases, and 8 bases lay in between. CDR3 region: CASSLTYQETQYF. Here the CDR3 DNA reads TGTGCCAGCAGTCTAACGTACCAAGAGACCCAGTACTTC.

This clone is a singleton in its sample. This rearrangement joins TRBV19 to TRBJ2-1; D ambiguous. In germline, CDR1 is LNHDA, CDR2 SQIVND (reference sequence). This CDR3 comprises 14 residues. Trimming stripped 7 bases from V and 6 bases from J, with 16 bases between. This CDR3 is CASTPLAGSNEQFF. The CDR3 coding sequence is TGTGCCAGTACCCCCCTTGCTGGCAGCAATGAGCAGTTCTTC.